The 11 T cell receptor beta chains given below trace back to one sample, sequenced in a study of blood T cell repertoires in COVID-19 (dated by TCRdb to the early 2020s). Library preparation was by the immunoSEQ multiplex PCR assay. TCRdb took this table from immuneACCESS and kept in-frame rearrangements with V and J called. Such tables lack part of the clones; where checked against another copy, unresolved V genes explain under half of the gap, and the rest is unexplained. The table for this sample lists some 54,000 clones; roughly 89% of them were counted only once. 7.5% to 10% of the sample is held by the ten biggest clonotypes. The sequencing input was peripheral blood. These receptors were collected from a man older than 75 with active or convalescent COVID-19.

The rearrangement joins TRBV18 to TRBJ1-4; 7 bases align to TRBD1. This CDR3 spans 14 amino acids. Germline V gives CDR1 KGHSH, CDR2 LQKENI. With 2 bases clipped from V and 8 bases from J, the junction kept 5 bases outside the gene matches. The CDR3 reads CASSPSQGSEKLFF. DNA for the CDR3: TGTGCCAGCTCACCATCACAGGGGAGCGAAAAACTGTTTTTT.

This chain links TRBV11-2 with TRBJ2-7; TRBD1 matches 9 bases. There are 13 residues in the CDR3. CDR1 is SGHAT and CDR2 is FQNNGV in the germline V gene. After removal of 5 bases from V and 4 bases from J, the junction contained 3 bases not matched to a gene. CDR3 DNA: TGTGCCAGCAGCCCGGGACAGGGTTACGAGCAGTACTTC. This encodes CASSPGQGYEQYF.

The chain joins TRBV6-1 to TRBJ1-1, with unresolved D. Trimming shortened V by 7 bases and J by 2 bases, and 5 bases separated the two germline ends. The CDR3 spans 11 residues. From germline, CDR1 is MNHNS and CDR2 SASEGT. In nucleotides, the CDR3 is TGTGCCAGCAAACACAACACTGAAGCTTTCTTT. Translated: CASKHNTEAFF.

CDR3 in DNA: TGCGCCAGCAGCCCCGAATTTCGGCGGACTAATGAAAAACTGTTTTTT. Its translation is CASSPEFRRTNEKLFF. This rearrangement joins TRBV5-1 to TRBJ1-4; D not certain. The CDR3 loop spans 16 amino acids. Germline V CDR1 and CDR2: SGHRS, YFSETQ. Trimming removed 4 bases from V and 2 bases from J, with 15 bases in between.

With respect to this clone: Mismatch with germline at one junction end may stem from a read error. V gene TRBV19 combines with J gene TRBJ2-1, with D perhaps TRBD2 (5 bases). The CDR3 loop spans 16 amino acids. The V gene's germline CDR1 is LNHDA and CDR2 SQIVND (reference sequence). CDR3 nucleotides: TGTGCCAGTAGTATTCCGGGGAGTCCCCCCTATAATGAGCAGTTCTTC. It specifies CASSIPGSPPYNEQFF. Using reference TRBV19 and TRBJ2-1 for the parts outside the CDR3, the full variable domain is DGGITQSPKYLFRKEGQNVTLSCEQNLNHDAMYWYRQDPGQGLRLIYYSQIVNDFQKGDIAEGYSVSREKKESFPLTVTSAQKNPTAFYLCASSIPGSPPYNEQFFGPGTRLTVL.

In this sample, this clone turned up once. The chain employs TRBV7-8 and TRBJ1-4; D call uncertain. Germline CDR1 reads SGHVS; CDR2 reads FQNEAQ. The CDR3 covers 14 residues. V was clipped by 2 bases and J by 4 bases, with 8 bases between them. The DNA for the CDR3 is TGTGCCAGCAGCTTATCCAGATTTAATGAAAAACTGTTTTTT. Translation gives CASSLSRFNEKLFF.

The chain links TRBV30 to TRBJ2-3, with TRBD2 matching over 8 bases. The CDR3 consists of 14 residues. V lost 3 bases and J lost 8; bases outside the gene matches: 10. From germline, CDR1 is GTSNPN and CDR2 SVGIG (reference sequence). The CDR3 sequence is CAWSANSGSRTQYF. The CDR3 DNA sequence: TGTGCCTGGAGCGCTAACAGCGGGAGTCGTACGCAGTATTTT.

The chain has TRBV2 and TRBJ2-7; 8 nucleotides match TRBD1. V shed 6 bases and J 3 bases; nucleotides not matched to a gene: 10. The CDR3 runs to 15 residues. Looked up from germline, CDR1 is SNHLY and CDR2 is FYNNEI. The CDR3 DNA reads TGTGCCAGCAGGGTTAACAGGGGGGTTCTCTACGAGCAGTACTTC. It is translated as CASRVNRGVLYEQYF.

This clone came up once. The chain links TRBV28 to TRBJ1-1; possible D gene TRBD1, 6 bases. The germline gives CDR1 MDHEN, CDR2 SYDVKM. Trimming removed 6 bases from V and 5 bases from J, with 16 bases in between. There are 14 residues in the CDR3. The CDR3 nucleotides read TGTGCCAGCAGCAAGGGGGGGGCGGTGACTGAAGCTTTCTTT. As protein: CASSKGGAVTEAFF.

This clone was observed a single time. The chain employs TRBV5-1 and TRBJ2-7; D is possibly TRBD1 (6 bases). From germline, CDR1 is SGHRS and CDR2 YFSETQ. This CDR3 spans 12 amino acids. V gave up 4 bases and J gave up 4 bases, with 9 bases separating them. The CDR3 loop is CASSTGQYEQYF. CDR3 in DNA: TGCGCCAGCAGCACCGGACAGTACGAGCAGTACTTC.

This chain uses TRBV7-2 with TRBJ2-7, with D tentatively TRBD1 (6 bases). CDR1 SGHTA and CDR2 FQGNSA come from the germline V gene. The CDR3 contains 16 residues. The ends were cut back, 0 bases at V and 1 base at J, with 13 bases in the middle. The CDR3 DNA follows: TGTGCCAGCAGCTTAGCTGTCAGGGGTATTTCCTACGAGCAGTACTTC. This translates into CASSLAVRGISYEQYF.